Below, one T cell receptor (beta chain) is given with its context. This record comes from a study of tumor-infiltrating lymphocytes in localized non-small cell lung cancer. The germline V and J ends were trimmed by 0 bases and 5 bases, with 10 bases remaining between them. The V gene's germline CDR1 is MNHEY and CDR2 SMNVEV (reference sequence). This CDR3 contains 14 residues. Assay: immunoSEQ multiplex PCR; the TCRdb copy retains only in-frame clones and omits some. The sample records approximately 12,000 clones, roughly 70% being singletons. This chain connects TRBV27 to TRBJ1-1; D remains unclear. Sequenced sample: lung tumor tissue. This sequence originates from a human donor with non-small cell lung cancer. For the CDR3, the DNA is TGTGCCAGCAGTTTATCCGCAGGCCTAACTGAAGCTTTCTTT. This codes for CASSLSAGLTEAFF.